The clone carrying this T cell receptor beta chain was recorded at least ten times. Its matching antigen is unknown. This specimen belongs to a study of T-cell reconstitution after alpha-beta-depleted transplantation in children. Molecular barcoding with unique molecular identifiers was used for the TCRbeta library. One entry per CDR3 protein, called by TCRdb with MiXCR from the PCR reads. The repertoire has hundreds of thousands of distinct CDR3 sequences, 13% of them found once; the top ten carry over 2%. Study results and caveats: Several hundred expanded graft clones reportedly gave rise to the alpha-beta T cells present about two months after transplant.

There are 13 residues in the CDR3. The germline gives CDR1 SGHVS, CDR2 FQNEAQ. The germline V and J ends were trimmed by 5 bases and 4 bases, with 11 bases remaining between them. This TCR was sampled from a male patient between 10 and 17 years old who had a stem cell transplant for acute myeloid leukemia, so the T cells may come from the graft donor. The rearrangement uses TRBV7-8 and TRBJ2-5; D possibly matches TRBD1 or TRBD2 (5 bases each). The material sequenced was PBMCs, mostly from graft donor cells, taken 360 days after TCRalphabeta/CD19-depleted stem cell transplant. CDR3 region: CASSGTLIETQYF. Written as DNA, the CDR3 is TGTGCCAGCAGCGGGACCCTTATAGAGACCCAGTACTTC. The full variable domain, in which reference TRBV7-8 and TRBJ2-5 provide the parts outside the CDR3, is GAGVSQSPRYKVAKRGQDVALRCDPISGHVSLFWYQQALGQGPEFLTYFQNEAQLDKSGLPSDRFFAERPEGSVSTLKIQRTQQEDSAVYLCASSGTLIETQYFGPGTRLLVL.